The rows below give T cell receptor beta chains drawn from one sample of a study of blood T cell repertoires in COVID-19. Measured with immunoSEQ multiplex PCR; TCRdb has only the in-frame clones, and not every one. This sample has some 83,000 clones; around 88% occur once, and the top ten carry approximately 0.5%. The sequenced sample was peripheral blood. These receptors all stem from a man in his 60s with acute or convalescent COVID-19. Each CDR3 is given with its conserved first and last residue. Fields, in order: J gene, D gene, V gene, clone size, CDR3 DNA, CDR3 protein. The D gene is left open where the match is weak. Only some rows state a clone size, as once, few, many or a class for expanded clones.

J: TRBJ2-2
D: TRBD1
V: TRBV19
size: .
DNA: TGTGCCAGTAGTCCCGGGACAGGGAACACCGGGGAGCTGTTTTTT
CDR3: CASSPGTGNTGELFF

J: TRBJ2-3
D: .
V: TRBV7-6
size: once
DNA: TGTGCCAGCAGCTTAGCTGGTAGCGGCAGTGATACGCAGTATTTT
CDR3: CASSLAGSGSDTQYF

J: TRBJ1-1
D: TRBD1
V: TRBV6-5
size: .
DNA: TGTGCCAGCAGTTATAACAGGGACAGGATTTTGGCTTTCTTT
CDR3: CASSYNRDRILAFF

J: TRBJ1-3
D: TRBD1
V: TRBV7-9
size: .
DNA: TGTGCCAGCAGCTTGGGACAGGGTTCTGGAAACACCATATATTTT
CDR3: CASSLGQGSGNTIYF

J: TRBJ2-1
D: TRBD2
V: TRBV6-5
size: .
DNA: TGTGCCAGCCGTTTAGCGGGGGGGATCTACAATGAGCAGTTCTTC
CDR3: CASRLAGGIYNEQFF

J: TRBJ2-3
D: .
V: TRBV30
size: .
DNA: TGTGCCTGGAGTGGGCGACAGGCATTCACAGATACGCAGTATTTT
CDR3: CAWSGRQAFTDTQYF

J: TRBJ2-6
D: .
V: TRBV7-9
size: .
DNA: TGTGCCAGCCAGGCAAGCTCTGGGGCCAACGTCCTGACTTTC
CDR3: CASQASSGANVLTF

J: TRBJ1-5
D: TRBD1
V: TRBV5-5
size: .
DNA: TGTGCCAGCAGTTCACAGGGGGGTCAGCCCCAGCATTTT
CDR3: CASSSQGGQPQHF

J: TRBJ2-5
D: TRBD2
V: TRBV6-5
size: .
DNA: TGTGCCAGCAGATCAGGACTAGCGGGATTGGAGACCCAGTACTTC
CDR3: CASRSGLAGLETQYF

J: TRBJ1-1
D: .
V: TRBV21-1
size: .
DNA: TGTGCCAGCAGCCCCCAAACGGGGGTTAGTACTGAAGCTTTCTTT
CDR3: CASSPQTGVSTEAFF

J: TRBJ2-5
D: TRBD1
V: TRBV24-1
size: .
DNA: TGTGCCACCAGTGGCTCTACAGGGGTCGGTTGGTGGGAGACCCAGTACTTC
CDR3: CATSGSTGVGWWETQYF

J: TRBJ2-7
D: .
V: TRBV23-1
size: .
DNA: TGCGCCAGCAGTCAATCAAACGGACTCTCCTACGAGCAGTACTTC
CDR3: CASSQSNGLSYEQYF

J: TRBJ2-3
D: .
V: TRBV10-1
size: .
DNA: TGCGCCAGCAGTGAGTCGACGGGGGCAGATACGCAGTATTTT
CDR3: CASSESTGADTQYF

J: TRBJ2-6
D: .
V: TRBV5-1
size: .
DNA: TGCGCCAGCAGCAAAACAGAGTCTGGGGCCAACGTCCTGACTTTC
CDR3: CASSKTESGANVLTF

J: TRBJ2-1
D: TRBD1
V: TRBV5-1
size: .
DNA: TGCGCCAGCAGCGCGACAGGGCGATACAATGAGCAGTTCTTC
CDR3: CASSATGRYNEQFF

J: TRBJ1-2
D: .
V: TRBV5-5
size: .
DNA: TGTGCCAGCAGCTTGGACAGCCCTAACTATGGCTACACCTTC
CDR3: CASSLDSPNYGYTF

J: TRBJ1-5
D: TRBD1
V: TRBV6-1
size: few
DNA: TGTGCCAGCAGTGAAACAGGGGGCTTGGGTCAGCCCCAGCATTTT
CDR3: CASSETGGLGQPQHF

J: TRBJ1-2
D: .
V: TRBV30
size: once
DNA: TGTGCCTGGAGTGTACTGAGGACAGCTAACTATGGCTACACCTTC
CDR3: CAWSVLRTANYGYTF

J: TRBJ2-3
D: .
V: TRBV4-1
size: .
DNA: TGCGCCAGCAGCCAAGCACAGGCCAGCCGGGATACGCAGTATTTT
CDR3: CASSQAQASRDTQYF

J: TRBJ1-2
D: TRBD1
V: TRBV13
size: .
DNA: TGTGCCAGCAGCCTTAGTCCACAACCAGGGGGTCCCCTAGGCTACACCTTC
CDR3: CASSLSPQPGGPLGYTF

J: TRBJ2-7
D: .
V: TRBV7-2
size: .
DNA: TGTGCCAGCACCCCCCCTTCACTGAAGTCGGAGCAGTACTTC
CDR3: CASTPPSLKSEQYF

J: TRBJ1-6
D: TRBD1
V: TRBV11-2
size: .
DNA: TGTGCCAGCAGCTTAGTACAGGGGGGTAATTCACCCCTCCACTTT
CDR3: CASSLVQGGNSPLHF

J: TRBJ1-5
D: .
V: TRBV30
size: .
DNA: TGTGCCTGGAGTCGACAGCCCAATCAGCCCCAGCATTTT
CDR3: CAWSRQPNQPQHF

J: TRBJ2-7
D: TRBD1
V: TRBV14
size: .
DNA: TGTGCCAGCAGCCAAGGACAGAGACAGGGGGCCGCGTACGAGCAGTACTTC
CDR3: CASSQGQRQGAAYEQYF

J: TRBJ1-1
D: .
V: TRBV6-5
size: .
DNA: TGTGCCAGCAGGACGGGACTCTTGAACACTGAAGCTTTCTTT
CDR3: CASRTGLLNTEAFF